The rows below give T cell receptor beta chains drawn from one sample of a study of blood T cell repertoires in COVID-19. Data came from immunoSEQ multiplex PCR; TCRdb stores just in-frame clones and leaves some out. The data contain more than 200,000 clones, approximately 87% of them seen just once; the ten biggest clones take up 2% to 3%. The sample consisted of peripheral blood. Every receptor here comes from a woman aged 70-85 years with active or convalescent COVID-19. Both conserved end residues are part of each CDR3. Fields, in order: D gene, J gene, clone size, V gene, CDR3 DNA, CDR3 protein. A D gene is named only where the DNA matches it firmly. Expanded clones are given a class, and other clones once, few, many or no size at all.

D gene: .
J gene: TRBJ1-1
clone size: .
V gene: TRBV28
CDR3 DNA: TGTGCCAGCAGCCTGGGGGCTGAAGGCACTGAAGCTTTCTTT
CDR3 protein: CASSLGAEGTEAFF

D gene: .
J gene: TRBJ2-5
clone size: .
V gene: TRBV7-9
CDR3 DNA: TGTGCCAGCAGCTCACGGGGGATAGGGGGCGGAGAGACCCAGTACTTC
CDR3 protein: CASSSRGIGGGETQYF

D gene: TRBD1
J gene: TRBJ1-3
clone size: .
V gene: TRBV5-1
CDR3 DNA: TGCGCCAGCAGCTGGGGACAGGGAAACACCATATATTTT
CDR3 protein: CASSWGQGNTIYF

D gene: .
J gene: TRBJ2-7
clone size: .
V gene: TRBV19
CDR3 DNA: TGTGCCAGTAGTATCGCCGTTGAGGGTGCGGTCGAGCAGTACTTC
CDR3 protein: CASSIAVEGAVEQYF

D gene: .
J gene: TRBJ2-3
clone size: .
V gene: TRBV11-3
CDR3 DNA: TGTGCCAGCAGCTTAGGGGGGACAAAGCCCACAGATACGCAGTATTTT
CDR3 protein: CASSLGGTKPTDTQYF

D gene: TRBD1
J gene: TRBJ1-6
clone size: .
V gene: TRBV28
CDR3 DNA: TGTGCCAGCAGTCGTTACGATCGACAGGGAGGTCTAAGGAATTCACCCCTCCACTTT
CDR3 protein: CASSRYDRQGGLRNSPLHF

D gene: .
J gene: TRBJ1-3
clone size: .
V gene: TRBV19
CDR3 DNA: TGTGCCAGTATCTCAGGGGCTGGAAACACCATATATTTT
CDR3 protein: CASISGAGNTIYF

D gene: TRBD2
J gene: TRBJ2-1
clone size: .
V gene: TRBV5-1
CDR3 DNA: TGCGCCAGCAGACAAGGGACTAGCGGGGCTAGCTCCTACAATGAGCAGTTCTTC
CDR3 protein: CASRQGTSGASSYNEQFF

D gene: .
J gene: TRBJ1-1
clone size: .
V gene: TRBV11-2
CDR3 DNA: TGTGCCAGCAGCTACAATCGGGACACTGAAGCTTTCTTT
CDR3 protein: CASSYNRDTEAFF

D gene: .
J gene: TRBJ1-3
clone size: .
V gene: TRBV28
CDR3 DNA: TGTGCCAGCAGTCCCCCTCCCCCCGGAAACACCATATATTTT
CDR3 protein: CASSPPPPGNTIYF

D gene: .
J gene: TRBJ1-2
clone size: .
V gene: TRBV7-9
CDR3 DNA: TGTGCCAGCAGCTTAGTTCTACAGAACTATGGCTACACCTTC
CDR3 protein: CASSLVLQNYGYTF

D gene: .
J gene: TRBJ2-5
clone size: once
V gene: TRBV2
CDR3 DNA: TGTGCCAGCGACACCTACCAAGAGACCCAGTACTTC
CDR3 protein: CASDTYQETQYF

D gene: .
J gene: TRBJ1-4
clone size: few
V gene: TRBV6-5
CDR3 DNA: TGTGCCAGCAGTAGGACACGGGTTGGGGAAAAACTGTTTTTT
CDR3 protein: CASSRTRVGEKLFF

D gene: TRBD1
J gene: TRBJ1-3
clone size: .
V gene: TRBV5-1
CDR3 DNA: TGCGCCAGCAGCTTGCCGGGACAGGCCTACTCTGGAAACACCATATATTTT
CDR3 protein: CASSLPGQAYSGNTIYF

D gene: TRBD2
J gene: TRBJ2-2
clone size: .
V gene: TRBV7-2
CDR3 DNA: TGTGCCAGCAGCTTATGGGGACTAGCGAACACCGGGGAGCTGTTTTTT
CDR3 protein: CASSLWGLANTGELFF

D gene: .
J gene: TRBJ1-5
clone size: .
V gene: TRBV5-1
CDR3 DNA: TGCGCCAGCAGCTTGGGTGAAAGCTTCAATCAGCCCCAGCATTTT
CDR3 protein: CASSLGESFNQPQHF

D gene: .
J gene: TRBJ2-5
clone size: .
V gene: TRBV10-2
CDR3 DNA: TGCGCCATCTCCGATAGCCCTTGGGAGACCCAGTACTTC
CDR3 protein: CAISDSPWETQYF

D gene: TRBD2
J gene: TRBJ2-7
clone size: .
V gene: TRBV11-2
CDR3 DNA: TGTGCCAGCAGCTTAGGTGCGACTAGCGGTTCCGAGCAGTACTTC
CDR3 protein: CASSLGATSGSEQYF

D gene: .
J gene: TRBJ1-2
clone size: .
V gene: TRBV1
CDR3 DNA: TGCACCAGCAGCCAAACGACATTCCCGGGACAGGGGACGAGTATTCGTGGCTACACCTTC
CDR3 protein: CTSSQTTFPGQGTSIRGYTF

D gene: TRBD2
J gene: TRBJ2-7
clone size: .
V gene: TRBV5-1
CDR3 DNA: TGCGCCAGCAGCTTGGATCCAGCGGGGGGGCCCTACGAGCAGTACTTC
CDR3 protein: CASSLDPAGGPYEQYF

D gene: .
J gene: TRBJ1-3
clone size: few
V gene: TRBV6-6
CDR3 DNA: TGTGCCAGCAGTTACTCGAGATGGCAGGGTAACACCATATATTTT
CDR3 protein: CASSYSRWQGNTIYF

D gene: .
J gene: TRBJ2-3
clone size: .
V gene: TRBV10-3
CDR3 DNA: TGTGCCATCAGTGAGTCTCGGGAAAGAACAGATACGCAGTATTTT
CDR3 protein: CAISESRERTDTQYF

D gene: TRBD1
J gene: TRBJ2-1
clone size: once
V gene: TRBV7-6
CDR3 DNA: TGTGCCAGCAGCTTGTACGACAGGGACAACAATGAGCAGTTCTTC
CDR3 protein: CASSLYDRDNNEQFF

D gene: .
J gene: TRBJ2-3
clone size: .
V gene: TRBV28
CDR3 DNA: TGTGCCAGCAGGCCAGCGAGCACAGATACGCAGTATTTT
CDR3 protein: CASRPASTDTQYF

D gene: .
J gene: TRBJ1-2
clone size: few
V gene: TRBV11-2
CDR3 DNA: TGTGCCAGCAGCTTAGACGGGGGAGTAGGATTTAGTAACTATGGCTACACCTTC
CDR3 protein: CASSLDGGVGFSNYGYTF

D gene: .
J gene: TRBJ2-2
clone size: .
V gene: TRBV10-3
CDR3 DNA: TGTGCCATCAGTGGGAAACGGGAGTTCACCGGGGAGCTGTTTTTT
CDR3 protein: CAISGKREFTGELFF

D gene: .
J gene: TRBJ2-1
clone size: .
V gene: TRBV9
CDR3 DNA: TGTGCCAGCAGCGTAGAAGGGACACGCTACAATGAGCAGTTCTTC
CDR3 protein: CASSVEGTRYNEQFF

D gene: TRBD2
J gene: TRBJ2-1
clone size: once
V gene: TRBV4-2
CDR3 DNA: TGTGCCAGCAGCCAGGTTGCCGGGACTAGACATAATGAGCAGTTCTTC
CDR3 protein: CASSQVAGTRHNEQFF

D gene: .
J gene: TRBJ1-1
clone size: .
V gene: TRBV5-1
CDR3 DNA: TGCGCCAGCAGCCAAAGCCCGACAGGTTTTAGGGCGAGCACTGAAGCTTTCTTT
CDR3 protein: CASSQSPTGFRASTEAFF

D gene: .
J gene: TRBJ1-4
clone size: .
V gene: TRBV7-9
CDR3 DNA: TGTGCCAGCAGCTCACGCAGAGAAAAACTGTTTTTT
CDR3 protein: CASSSRREKLFF

D gene: .
J gene: TRBJ1-6
clone size: few
V gene: TRBV3-1/TRBV3-2
CDR3 DNA: TGTGCCAGCAGCCAAGTGGTCGGGGGGTATTCACCCCTCCACTTT
CDR3 protein: CASSQVVGGYSPLHF

D gene: TRBD1
J gene: TRBJ1-3
clone size: .
V gene: TRBV5-1
CDR3 DNA: TGCGCCAGCAGCTTGGGGGACAGGGGTTCGGGAAACACCATATATTTT
CDR3 protein: CASSLGDRGSGNTIYF

D gene: .
J gene: TRBJ2-1
clone size: .
V gene: TRBV5-5
CDR3 DNA: TGTGCCAGCAGCTGGACGAATTGGGACAAGGGTGAGCAGTTCTTC
CDR3 protein: CASSWTNWDKGEQFF

D gene: .
J gene: TRBJ1-1
clone size: .
V gene: TRBV19
CDR3 DNA: TGTGCCACCCTCCAAGGAGCCCCCTCTGAAGCTTTCTTT
CDR3 protein: CATLQGAPSEAFF

D gene: TRBD2
J gene: TRBJ2-7
clone size: .
V gene: TRBV2
CDR3 DNA: TGTGCCAGCAGGGGGGGGACTAGCGGGAGCGAGCAGTACTTC
CDR3 protein: CASRGGTSGSEQYF

D gene: TRBD1
J gene: TRBJ2-5
clone size: .
V gene: TRBV7-7
CDR3 DNA: TGTGCTAGCAGCCCCGGGACAGTGAAAGAGACCCAGTACTTC
CDR3 protein: CASSPGTVKETQYF

D gene: .
J gene: TRBJ1-5
clone size: once
V gene: TRBV11-2
CDR3 DNA: TGTGCCAGCAGCCGACAGAGAAATCAGCCCCAGCATTTT
CDR3 protein: CASSRQRNQPQHF

D gene: TRBD1
J gene: TRBJ2-3
clone size: .
V gene: TRBV19
CDR3 DNA: TGTGCCAGTAACCCGGACAGGGCAGGGACAGATACGCAGTATTTT
CDR3 protein: CASNPDRAGTDTQYF

D gene: TRBD2
J gene: TRBJ2-1
clone size: few
V gene: TRBV5-1
CDR3 DNA: TGCGCCAGCAGTCGAGGAGGGACTAGGCATGATGAGCAGTTCTTC
CDR3 protein: CASSRGGTRHDEQFF

D gene: .
J gene: TRBJ1-5
clone size: once
V gene: TRBV24-1
CDR3 DNA: TGTGCCACCAGTCAAAATATGAGACAGCCCCAGCATTTT
CDR3 protein: CATSQNMRQPQHF

D gene: TRBD1
J gene: TRBJ1-5
clone size: .
V gene: TRBV5-5
CDR3 DNA: TGTGCCAGCAGCTTGATGGGCGGGACAGTAAATCAGCCCCAGCATTTT
CDR3 protein: CASSLMGGTVNQPQHF

D gene: .
J gene: TRBJ1-4
clone size: .
V gene: TRBV27
CDR3 DNA: TGTGCCAGCGACCCGGGGGGAGAAAAACTGTTTTTT
CDR3 protein: CASDPGGEKLFF

D gene: TRBD1
J gene: TRBJ2-7
clone size: .
V gene: TRBV28
CDR3 DNA: TGTGCCAGCAGTTCATCGACAGGGTCCTACGAGCAGTACTTC
CDR3 protein: CASSSSTGSYEQYF

D gene: .
J gene: TRBJ1-1
clone size: .
V gene: TRBV30
CDR3 DNA: TGTGCCTGGATCGGGACGGCGGGAACTGAAGCTTTCTTT
CDR3 protein: CAWIGTAGTEAFF

D gene: .
J gene: TRBJ1-1
clone size: .
V gene: TRBV18
CDR3 DNA: TGTGCCAGCTCACCGCCCCACTCGGAGGAGGATGTGGCTTTCTTT
CDR3 protein: CASSPPHSEEDVAFF

D gene: .
J gene: TRBJ2-3
clone size: .
V gene: TRBV18
CDR3 DNA: TGTGCCAGCTCACCTACGAGGGACACAGATACGCAGTATTTT
CDR3 protein: CASSPTRDTDTQYF

D gene: TRBD1
J gene: TRBJ1-3
clone size: .
V gene: TRBV9
CDR3 DNA: TGTGCCAGCAGCTTAGGGGGCCCCGCTTCTGGAAACACCATATATTTT
CDR3 protein: CASSLGGPASGNTIYF

D gene: .
J gene: TRBJ2-7
clone size: .
V gene: TRBV30
CDR3 DNA: TGTGCCTGGAAAGGTCGGGGAGGTTGGTACGAGCAGTACTTC
CDR3 protein: CAWKGRGGWYEQYF

D gene: TRBD1
J gene: TRBJ1-4
clone size: few
V gene: TRBV18
CDR3 DNA: TGTGCCAGCTCACCCCAGGGGGCGCAGGGTGAAAAACTGTTTTTT
CDR3 protein: CASSPQGAQGEKLFF

D gene: .
J gene: TRBJ1-1
clone size: .
V gene: TRBV11-2
CDR3 DNA: TGTGCCAGCAGCCCACCTGAGGCAGGGCGATCGAACACTGAAGCTTTCTTT
CDR3 protein: CASSPPEAGRSNTEAFF

D gene: .
J gene: TRBJ1-1
clone size: few
V gene: TRBV6-5
CDR3 DNA: TGTGCCAGCAGTTACTCAGCCGTTTTGAACACTGAAGCTTTCTTT
CDR3 protein: CASSYSAVLNTEAFF

D gene: .
J gene: TRBJ1-3
clone size: .
V gene: TRBV7-9
CDR3 DNA: TGTGCCAGCAGGGAGATCTCTGGAAACACCATATATTTT
CDR3 protein: CASREISGNTIYF